This T cell receptor (beta chain) was found in a study of shared clonotypes between healthy human individuals. Turning to this clone: Antigen unknown.

The CDR3 sequence is 13 residues long. Trimming took 3 bases from V and 7 from J, leaving 13 bases between them. Germline loops: CDR1 MNHNS, CDR2 SASEGT. Terminally differentiated effector memory CD45RA+ cells were excluded from the naive CD8 cells, which were CD45RO-negative and positively selected for CCR7. Genomic DNA from each subset was divided evenly over several immunoSEQ plates. Some clones are missing from TCRdb's copy, which holds only in-frame ones; the method was immunoSEQ multiplex PCR. The data hold 760,000 or so clones, with about 97% observed a single time. Study-level results: Sampling included only blood; tissue repertoires likely differ. Sequencing depth was expected to influence donor clonotype sharing.

The sequencing input was naive CD8+ T cells sorted from blood. This receptor was obtained from a man in his thirties or forties in good health. The chain recombines TRBV6-1 with TRBJ2-7; a weak D match, TRBD1 (5 bases). The CDR3 DNA sequence: TGTGCCAGCAGTGACAGGGTCTATGGGGAGCAGTACTTC. Protein product: CASSDRVYGEQYF.